This note documents a single TCR beta chain sequence. This sample stems from a study of blood T cell repertoires in COVID-19. As processed by the authors: Amplification with reference gene primers provided the estimates of nucleated cell counts. The repertoire was sequenced with immunoSEQ multiplex PCR; TCRdb's copy has only in-frame clones and lacks some. V, J and clone size derive from that table, while D and trimming were established from the DNA sequence. The data contain around 100,000 clones, 85% of them singletons. There are 14 residues in the CDR3. From germline, CDR1 is SGHRS and CDR2 YFSETQ. The V segment lost 4 bases and the J segment 4 bases; nucleotides outside the gene matches: 7.

What was sequenced was peripheral blood. This clonotype was sampled from a human donor in a cohort sampled during active COVID-19. The genes are TRBV5-1 and TRBJ1-2; 7 nucleotides line up with TRBD1. This CDR3 is CASSAGRDSYGYTF. CDR3 in DNA: TGCGCCAGCAGCGCCGGCCGGGACAGCTATGGCTACACCTTC.